This T cell receptor (beta chain) was captured by sequencing in a study of T cell repertoires in cytomegalovirus infection. Study background: Public TCR beta signature analysis indicated the presence of both CMV infection and matching HLA type. Broader study findings: What dominated the ex vivo response were HLA-C-restricted CMV-specific TCR beta clonotypes.

On this clonotype: Antigen unknown.

TCRdb independently ran MiXCR on the reads; one entry per CDR3 protein. The sample has 650,000 to 900,000 distinct CDR3 sequences, about 33% seen once; the top ten hold around 12%. The germline gives CDR1 PRHDT, CDR2 FYEKMQ (reference sequence). V lost 2 bases to trimming and J lost 0 bases, with 8 bases between them. The CDR3 has 15 residues. This material consisted of cultured CD8+ T cells from PBMCs, taken from culture after CMV antigen stimulation. V is TRBV13 and J is TRBJ1-5; D perhaps matches TRBD1 (5 bases). The sequence derives from a human donor in good health (CMV status not recorded). Some clones in this sample may be carry-over from other donors' samples. CDR3 amino acids: CASSLKGISNQPQHF. For the CDR3, the DNA is TGTGCCAGCAGCTTAAAGGGGATTAGCAATCAGCCCCAGCATTTT. Based on the CDR3 plus reference TRBV13 and TRBJ1-5, the full variable domain is AAGVIQSPRHLIKEKRETATLKCYPIPRHDTVYWYQQGPGQDPQFLISFYEKMQSDKGSIPDRFSAQQFSDYHSELNMSSLELGDSALYFCASSLKGISNQPQHFGDGTRLSIL.